One sample yielded the 8 T cell receptor beta chains listed below, sequenced in a study of blood T cells in healthy people across ages. The use of a sample-barcoded 5' primer and a J-beta primer mix characterized a second PCR of about 7 to 12 cycles. TCRdb reanalysed the 5' RACE reads using MiXCR and keeps one entry per CDR3 protein. The sample includes 650,000 to 900,000 distinct CDR3 sequences, 62% of them seen just once. Sequencing was performed on blood. The source is a young man in good health.

The chain links TRBV21-1 to TRBJ1-2. TRBV21-1 is flagged as a pseudogene. This CDR3 region has 16 residues. Here the CDR3 DNA reads TGTGCCAGCAGCCAAACTGTAGGGCGGGAGCTATCTGGCTACACCTTC. Its translation is CASSQTVGRELSGYTF.

This clonotype was found a few times. The genes are TRBV12-3 or TRBV12-4 and TRBJ2-7, with TRBD1 matching 10 bases. The CDR3 is 16 amino acids. V shed 5 bases and J 2 bases; nucleotides not matched to a gene: 9. CDR3 DNA sequence: TGTGCCAGCAGTCGGGACAGGGGATTAAAACCCTACGAGCAGTACTTC. It yields the protein CASSRDRGLKPYEQYF.

This rearrangement joins TRBV9 to TRBJ2-1; D might be TRBD2 (5 bases). In germline, CDR1 is SGDLS, CDR2 YYNGEE. The CDR3 is 15 residues long. The V end was cut by 0 bases, the J end by 0 bases, with 7 bases between. The CDR3 protein is CASSVEEGSYNEQFF. CDR3 in DNA: TGTGCCAGCAGCGTAGAAGAGGGCTCCTACAATGAGCAGTTCTTC.

The rearrangement links TRBV7-2 to TRBJ2-7; 9 nucleotides agree with TRBD1. Germline V gives CDR1 SGHTA, CDR2 FQGNSA. The V segment lost 1 base and the J segment 7 bases; nucleotides outside the gene matches: 8. This CDR3 contains 15 residues. DNA of the CDR3: TGTGCCAGCAGCTTAGTGGGGGGACAGGGTAGGGAGCAGTACTTC. This codes for CASSLVGGQGREQYF.

This clonotype was counted between two and nine times. The V and J genes are TRBV27 and TRBJ2-7; tentative D call: TRBD1 (6 bases). V lost 2 bases, J lost 1 base, and 15 bases lay in between. Germline CDR1 is MNHEY and CDR2 is SMNVEV (reference sequence). The CDR3 consists of 16 residues. The CDR3 reads CASSLDYRAVSYEQYF. Here the CDR3 DNA reads TGTGCCAGCAGTTTAGATTACAGGGCGGTTTCCTACGAGCAGTACTTC.

This rearrangement joins TRBV12-3 or TRBV12-4 to TRBJ2-7, with D perhaps TRBD1 (6 bases). The length of the CDR3 is 15 residues. Trimming shortened V by 3 bases and J by 3 bases, and 15 bases separated the two germline ends. The CDR3 coding sequence is TGTGCCAGCAGTTTTAGGGGACAAGGCGTCTACGAGCAGTACTTC. Translating gives CASSFRGQGVYEQYF.

The V and J genes are TRBV7-2 and TRBJ1-6; the match to TRBD1 covers 7 bases. The CDR3 has 14 amino acids. Losses at the gene ends were 6 bases for V and 4 bases for J; bases not matched to a gene: 3. Germline loops: CDR1 SGHTA, CDR2 FQGNSA. The CDR3 here is CASRQGVYNSPLHF. The CDR3 DNA reads as TGTGCCAGCAGGCAGGGGGTGTATAATTCACCCCTCCACTTT.

In regard to this clonotype: The junction differs from germline at one of its ends, possibly a read error. The rearrangement uses TRBV7-2 and TRBJ2-1; 7 bases are a match to TRBD1. The CDR3 length is 14 residues. The germline gives CDR1 SGHTA, CDR2 FQGNSA. CDR3 residues: CGSSYPKQGHEQFF. DNA for the CDR3: TGTGGCAGCAGCTATCCTAAACAGGGGCATGAGCAGTTCTTC.